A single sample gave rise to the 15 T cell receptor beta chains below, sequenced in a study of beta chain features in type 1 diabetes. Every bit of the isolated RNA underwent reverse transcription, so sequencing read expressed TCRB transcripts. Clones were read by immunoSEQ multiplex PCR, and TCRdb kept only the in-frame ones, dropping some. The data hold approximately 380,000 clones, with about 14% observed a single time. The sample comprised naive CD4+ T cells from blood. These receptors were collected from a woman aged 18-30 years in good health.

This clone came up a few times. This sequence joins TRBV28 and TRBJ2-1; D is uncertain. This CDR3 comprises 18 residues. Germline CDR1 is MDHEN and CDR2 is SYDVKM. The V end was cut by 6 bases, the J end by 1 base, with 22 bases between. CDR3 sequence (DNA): TGTGCCAGCAGCCGTTGGCAGTCCCAGGCGTTATCCTACAATGAGCAGTTCTTC. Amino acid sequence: CASSRWQSQALSYNEQFF. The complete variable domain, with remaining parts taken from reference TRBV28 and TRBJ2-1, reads DVKVTQSSRYLVKRTGEKVFLECVQDMDHENMFWYRQDPGLGLRLIYFSYDVKMKEKGDIPEGYSVSREKKERFSLILESASTNQTSMYLCASSRWQSQALSYNEQFFGPGTRLTVL.

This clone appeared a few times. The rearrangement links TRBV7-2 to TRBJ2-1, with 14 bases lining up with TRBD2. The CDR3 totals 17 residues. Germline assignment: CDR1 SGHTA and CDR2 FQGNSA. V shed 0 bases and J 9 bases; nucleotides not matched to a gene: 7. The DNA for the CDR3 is TGTGCCAGCAGCTTAGCTACGGGACTAGCGGGAGTTGGTGAGCAGTTCTTC. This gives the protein CASSLATGLAGVGEQFF. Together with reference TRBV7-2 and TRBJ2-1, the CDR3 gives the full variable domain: GAGVSQSPSNKVTEKGKDVELRCDPISGHTALYWYRQSLGQGLEFLIYFQGNSAPDKSGLPSDRFSAERTGGSVSTLTIQRTQQEDSAVYLCASSLATGLAGVGEQFFGPGTRLTVL.

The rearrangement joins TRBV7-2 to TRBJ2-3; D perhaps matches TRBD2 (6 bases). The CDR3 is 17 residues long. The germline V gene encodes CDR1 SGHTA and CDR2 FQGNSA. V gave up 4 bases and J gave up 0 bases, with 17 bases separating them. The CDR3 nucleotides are TGTGCCAGCAGCTCTTATCCGGGACTTCCTAGCACAGATACGCAGTATTTT. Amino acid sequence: CASSSYPGLPSTDTQYF.

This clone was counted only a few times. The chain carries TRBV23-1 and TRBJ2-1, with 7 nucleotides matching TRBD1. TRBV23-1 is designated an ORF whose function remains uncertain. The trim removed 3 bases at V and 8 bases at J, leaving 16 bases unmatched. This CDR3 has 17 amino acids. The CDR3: CASSHKTTGAILDEQFF. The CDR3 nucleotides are TGCGCCAGCAGTCACAAAACAACAGGGGCTATTTTGGATGAGCAGTTCTTC.

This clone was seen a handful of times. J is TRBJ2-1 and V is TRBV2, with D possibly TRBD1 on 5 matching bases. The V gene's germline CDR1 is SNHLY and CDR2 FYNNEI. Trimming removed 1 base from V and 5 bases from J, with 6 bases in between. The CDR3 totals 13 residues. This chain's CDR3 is CASSEGQNNEQFF. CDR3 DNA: TGTGCCAGCAGTGAAGGACAGAACAATGAGCAGTTCTTC.

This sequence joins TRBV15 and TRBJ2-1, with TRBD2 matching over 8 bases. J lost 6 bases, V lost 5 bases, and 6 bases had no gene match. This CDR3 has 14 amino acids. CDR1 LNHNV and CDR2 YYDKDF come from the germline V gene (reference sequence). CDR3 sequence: CATSRGLARNEQFF. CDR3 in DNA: TGTGCCACCAGCCGAGGACTAGCTCGCAATGAGCAGTTCTTC.

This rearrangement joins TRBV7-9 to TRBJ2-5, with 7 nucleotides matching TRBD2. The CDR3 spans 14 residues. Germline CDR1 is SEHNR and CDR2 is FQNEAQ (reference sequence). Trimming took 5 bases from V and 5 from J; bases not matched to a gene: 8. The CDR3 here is CASSPGWGGETQYF. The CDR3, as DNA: TGTGCCAGCAGCCCTGGCTGGGGAGGGGAGACCCAGTACTTC. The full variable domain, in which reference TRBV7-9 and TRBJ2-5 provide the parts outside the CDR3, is DTGVSQNPRHKITKRGQNVTFRCDPISEHNRLYWYRQTLGQGPEFLTYFQNEAQLEKSRLLSDRFSAERPKGSFSTLEIQRTEQGDSAMYLCASSPGWGGETQYFGPGTRLLVL.

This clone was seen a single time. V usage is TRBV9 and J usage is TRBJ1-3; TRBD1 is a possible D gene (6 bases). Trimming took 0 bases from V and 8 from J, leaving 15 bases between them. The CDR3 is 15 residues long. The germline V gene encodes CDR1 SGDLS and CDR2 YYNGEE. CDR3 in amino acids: CASSVVPTGLDTIYF. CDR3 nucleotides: TGTGCCAGCAGCGTAGTCCCCACAGGGCTAGACACCATATATTTT.

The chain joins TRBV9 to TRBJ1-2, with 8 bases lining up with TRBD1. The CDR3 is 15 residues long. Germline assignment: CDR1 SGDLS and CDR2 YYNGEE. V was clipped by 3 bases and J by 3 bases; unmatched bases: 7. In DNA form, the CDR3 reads TGTGCCAGCAGCGCTTATTTACAGGGGGACTATGGCTACACCTTC. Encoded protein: CASSAYLQGDYGYTF.

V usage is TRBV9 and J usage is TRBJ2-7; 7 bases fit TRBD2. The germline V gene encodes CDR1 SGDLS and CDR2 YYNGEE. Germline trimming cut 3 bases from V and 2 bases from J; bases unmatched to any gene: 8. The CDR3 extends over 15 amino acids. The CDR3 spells CASSASGTTAYEQYF. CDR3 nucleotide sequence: TGTGCCAGCAGCGCCTCCGGGACTACGGCCTACGAGCAGTACTTC.

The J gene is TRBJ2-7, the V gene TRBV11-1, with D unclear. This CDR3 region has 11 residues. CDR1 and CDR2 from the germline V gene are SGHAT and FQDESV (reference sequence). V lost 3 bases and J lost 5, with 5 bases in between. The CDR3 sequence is CASSFRDEQYF. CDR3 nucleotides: TGTGCCAGCAGCTTCCGTGACGAGCAGTACTTC.

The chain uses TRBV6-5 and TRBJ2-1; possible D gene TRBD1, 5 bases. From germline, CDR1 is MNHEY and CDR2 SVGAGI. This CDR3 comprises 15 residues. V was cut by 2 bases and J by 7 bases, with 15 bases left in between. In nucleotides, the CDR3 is TGTGCCAGCAGTTACGTGGACACACGATATAATGAGCAGTTCTTC. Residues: CASSYVDTRYNEQFF.

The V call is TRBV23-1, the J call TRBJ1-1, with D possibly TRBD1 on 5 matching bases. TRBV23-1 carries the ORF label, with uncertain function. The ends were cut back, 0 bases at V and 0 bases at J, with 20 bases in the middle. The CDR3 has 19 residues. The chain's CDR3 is CASSQSRGGARIMNTEAFF. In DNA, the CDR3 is TGCGCCAGCAGTCAATCGAGGGGAGGGGCCCGGATCATGAACACTGAAGCTTTCTTT.

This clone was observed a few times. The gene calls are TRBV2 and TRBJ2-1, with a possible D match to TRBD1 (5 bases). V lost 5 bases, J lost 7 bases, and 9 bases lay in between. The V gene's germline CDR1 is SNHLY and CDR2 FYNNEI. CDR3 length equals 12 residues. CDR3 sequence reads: CASSTQGNEQFF. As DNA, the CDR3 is TGTGCCAGCAGTACTCAGGGAAATGAGCAGTTCTTC.

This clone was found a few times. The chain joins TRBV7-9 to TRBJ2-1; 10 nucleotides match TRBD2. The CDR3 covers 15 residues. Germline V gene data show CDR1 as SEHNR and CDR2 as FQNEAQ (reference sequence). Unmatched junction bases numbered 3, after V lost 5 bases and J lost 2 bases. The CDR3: CASSKTSGPYNEQFF. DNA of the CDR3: TGTGCCAGCAGCAAGACTAGCGGGCCCTACAATGAGCAGTTCTTC.